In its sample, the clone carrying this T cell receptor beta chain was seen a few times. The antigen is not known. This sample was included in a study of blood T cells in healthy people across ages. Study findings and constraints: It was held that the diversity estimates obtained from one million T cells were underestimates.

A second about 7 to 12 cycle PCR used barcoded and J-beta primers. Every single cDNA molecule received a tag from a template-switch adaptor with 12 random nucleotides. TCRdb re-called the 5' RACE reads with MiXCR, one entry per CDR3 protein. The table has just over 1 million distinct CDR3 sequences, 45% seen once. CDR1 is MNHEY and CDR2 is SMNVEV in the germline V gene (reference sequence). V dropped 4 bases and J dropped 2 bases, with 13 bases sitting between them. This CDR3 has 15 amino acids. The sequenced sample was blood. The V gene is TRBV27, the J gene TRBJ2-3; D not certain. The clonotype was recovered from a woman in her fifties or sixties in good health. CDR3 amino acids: CASSSVSTATDTQYF. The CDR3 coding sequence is TGTGCCAGCAGTTCAGTTAGCACTGCCACAGATACGCAGTATTTT.